This T cell receptor (beta chain) appears in the sequencing data of a study of blood T cell repertoires in COVID-19. Study-level background: Whether acute or convalescent, the COVID-19 samples came from the United States, Italy and Spain. Sample material is recorded as cDNA or gDNA derived from T cells, B-cell-depleted T cells, or PBMCs.

V was shortened by 1 base and J by 6 bases, with 13 bases between the two germline ends. The germline V gene encodes CDR1 SNHLY and CDR2 FYNNEI. The CDR3 is 15 amino acids. Authors' analysis steps: Reference gene primer amplification gave nucleated cell count estimates. Repertoires were generated with immunoSEQ multiplex PCR, while TCRdb's copy carries only in-frame clones and drops some. Clonal size and the V and J genes are those of that table, whereas D and trimming came from the DNA. The sample includes about 170,000 clones, roughly four fifths of them seen just once. The chain employs TRBV2 and TRBJ2-1; D may be TRBD1 (5 bases). The specimen sequenced was peripheral blood. This TCR derives from a human donor with acute or convalescent COVID-19. The donor label of this sample is uncertain. The CDR3 DNA follows: TGTGCCAGCAGTGAAGGGGGCCCCCCCAGCAATGAGCAGTTCTTC. Residues: CASSEGGPPSNEQFF.